A selection of T cell receptor beta chains follows, all from one sample in a study of cytomegalovirus exposure and HLA in healthy donors. Produced via immunoSEQ multiplex PCR; TCRdb's table is partial and in-frame only. The table includes over 250,000 clones, roughly 85% detected once. The sequenced sample was PBMCs. These receptors all come from a man between 40 and 49 years old in good health and CMV-seropositive. CDR3s include the opening cysteine and the closing phenylalanine or tryptophan. D genes are given only for firm matches. Rows give clone size only sometimes, using once, few, many, or a class for an expanded clone.

>TRBV28|.|.|TRBJ1-5
CASSPAGGYSALSHQPQHF
TGTGCCAGCAGCCCCGCGGGGGGGTATTCGGCCCTCTCACATCAGCCCCAGCATTTT
>TRBV7-2|.|.|TRBJ1-3
CASSLLQGTLYF
TGTGCCAGCAGCTTATTACAGGGAACCCTATATTTT
>TRBV4-3|.|TRBD1|TRBJ2-2
CASSQMGQGRRTGELFF
TGCGCCAGCAGCCAAATGGGACAGGGGAGGCGAACCGGGGAGCTGTTTTTT
>TRBV5-3|.|TRBD1|TRBJ1-5
CARGQAYSNQPQHF
TGTGCCAGGGGACAGGCGTATAGCAATCAGCCCCAGCATTTT
>TRBV5-6|.|.|TRBJ2-6
CASTNLRGSGANVLTF
TGTGCCAGCACTAACCTTCGCGGCTCTGGGGCCAACGTCCTGACTTTC
>TRBV27|.|TRBD1|TRBJ1-2
CASSTQGGYYGYTF
TGTGCCAGCAGTACCCAGGGGGGATACTATGGCTACACCTTC
>TRBV29-1|.|TRBD1|TRBJ2-2
CSVGPGTGNTGELFF
TGCAGCGTTGGTCCCGGGACAGGGAACACCGGGGAGCTGTTTTTT
>TRBV29-1|once|.|TRBJ1-3
CSVDSPGNTIYF
TGCAGCGTTGACAGTCCCGGAAACACCATATATTTT
>TRBV13|.|TRBD1|TRBJ2-1
CASSSGTGGHNEQFF
TGTGCCAGCAGCTCCGGGACAGGGGGCCACAATGAGCAGTTCTTC
>TRBV4-3|.|TRBD1|TRBJ2-7
CASSQTGGYEQYF
TGCGCCAGCAGCCAAACAGGGGGCTACGAGCAGTACTTC
>TRBV29-1|once|.|TRBJ2-5
CSVYRWQGKYQETQYF
TGCAGCGTTTATCGTTGGCAGGGGAAGTACCAAGAGACCCAGTACTTC
>TRBV7-9|few|.|TRBJ1-1
CASSLQGFGTEAFF
TGTGCCAGCAGCTTACAGGGGTTTGGGACTGAAGCTTTCTTT
>TRBV2|.|TRBD1|TRBJ2-1
CASRDRGSYNEQFF
TGTGCCAGCAGAGACAGGGGCTCCTACAATGAGCAGTTCTTC
>TRBV15|.|.|TRBJ2-7
CATSRGQINTYEQYF
TGTGCCACCAGCAGAGGACAGATTAACACCTACGAGCAGTACTTC
>TRBV5-1|.|TRBD1|TRBJ1-5
CASSLTGGSNQPQHF
TGCGCCAGCAGCCTCACAGGGGGGAGCAATCAGCCCCAGCATTTT
>TRBV5-1|.|.|TRBJ1-1
CASSLGPNLGGTEAFF
TGCGCCAGCAGCTTGGGCCCGAACCTCGGGGGCACTGAAGCTTTCTTT
>TRBV5-5|once|.|TRBJ2-7
CASSFSGSYEQYF
TGTGCCAGCAGCTTTAGTGGCTCCTACGAGCAGTACTTC
>TRBV27|once|TRBD1|TRBJ1-2
CASTPYPGTGYSDYGYTF
TGTGCCAGCACCCCATACCCCGGGACAGGGTATAGCGACTATGGCTACACCTTC
>TRBV2|.|.|TRBJ1-1
CASRGGRTNTEAFF
TGTGCCAGCAGGGGAGGACGGACGAACACTGAAGCTTTCTTT
>TRBV5-4|.|.|TRBJ1-2
CASSPGTNYGYTF
TGTGCCAGCAGCCCGGGAACTAACTATGGCTACACCTTC
>TRBV5-1|few|.|TRBJ1-1
CASSQGQNTEAFF
TGCGCCAGCAGCCAAGGACAAAACACTGAAGCTTTCTTT
>TRBV6-5|.|.|TRBJ2-3
CASRSVSSIADTQYF
TGTGCCAGCAGGTCAGTCTCTAGCATCGCAGATACGCAGTATTTT
>TRBV7-9|once|TRBD1|TRBJ2-7
CSSSGRDRGFYEQYF
TGTTCCAGCAGCGGTCGGGACAGGGGGTTTTACGAGCAGTACTTC
>TRBV9|.|TRBD2|TRBJ2-1
CASSGEDGTSGNNEQFF
TGTGCCAGCAGCGGAGAGGATGGGACTAGCGGAAACAATGAGCAGTTCTTC
>TRBV7-2|.|.|TRBJ1-3
CASSFSGAGNTIYF
TGTGCCAGCAGCTTTTCAGGGGCCGGAAACACCATATATTTT
>TRBV6-5|.|TRBD2|TRBJ2-1
CASSTSGTYNEQFF
TGTGCCAGCAGCACTAGCGGGACTTACAATGAGCAGTTCTTC
>TRBV12-5|.|.|TRBJ2-5
CASGPDREGTQYF
TGTGCTAGTGGTCCGGACAGGGAGGGGACCCAGTACTTC
>TRBV2|.|TRBD1|TRBJ2-7
CASSAGTGFIEQYF
TGTGCCAGCAGTGCCGGGACAGGGTTCATCGAGCAGTACTTC
>TRBV19|.|TRBD1|TRBJ2-3
CASSTLQGADTQYF
TGTGCCAGTAGTACACTACAGGGGGCAGATACGCAGTATTTT
>TRBV28|once|TRBD1|TRBJ2-7
CASTRQGPPHEQYF
TGTGCCAGCACCAGACAGGGACCCCCCCACGAGCAGTACTTC
>TRBV4-1|.|.|TRBJ2-7
CASSQGTEKPYYEQYF
TGCGCCAGCAGCCAAGGGACAGAGAAGCCTTACTACGAGCAGTACTTC
>TRBV2|.|.|TRBJ1-1
CASRDVGVATEAFF
TGTGCCAGCAGGGACGTAGGGGTTGCCACTGAAGCTTTCTTT
>TRBV7-6|.|TRBD2|TRBJ2-1
CASSLRGASGRNEQFF
TGTGCCAGCAGCTTAAGGGGGGCTAGCGGGAGGAATGAGCAGTTCTTC
>TRBV7-8|.|.|TRBJ2-1
CASSLSADLWDEQFF
TGTGCCAGCAGCCTATCAGCAGACTTATGGGATGAGCAGTTCTTC
>TRBV7-7|.|TRBD2|TRBJ2-3
CASSLTSGSTDTQYF
TGTGCTAGCAGCTTAACTAGCGGGAGCACAGATACGCAGTATTTT
>TRBV20-1|once|.|TRBJ2-7
CSAIYYEQYF
TGCAGTGCTATCTACTACGAGCAGTACTTC
>TRBV28|.|.|TRBJ1-2
CASREGNYGYTF
TGTGCCAGCAGGGAGGGAAACTATGGCTACACCTTC
>TRBV7-6|.|TRBD2|TRBJ2-1
CASSLATSGSHNEQFF
TGTGCCAGCAGCTTAGCTACTAGCGGGAGCCACAATGAGCAGTTCTTC
>TRBV30|.|.|TRBJ1-4
CAWSHSGLPSEKLFF
TGTGCCTGGAGTCATTCGGGACTACCTAGTGAAAAACTGTTTTTT
>TRBV7-3|.|TRBD2|TRBJ2-2
CASSLTGGAGAIGELFF
TGTGCCAGCAGCTTAACCGGCGGAGCGGGAGCTATCGGGGAGCTGTTTTTT
>TRBV4-2|.|TRBD2|TRBJ2-7
CASSQGLSYEQYF
TGTGCCAGCAGCCAGGGACTATCCTACGAGCAGTACTTC
>TRBV28|.|.|TRBJ1-1
CASRTREFAEAFF
TGTGCCAGCAGAACCAGGGAATTCGCTGAAGCTTTCTTT
>TRBV4-1|.|.|TRBJ2-1
CASSQEPLAIAQFF
TGCGCCAGCAGCCAAGAACCGCTAGCGATCGCGCAGTTCTTC
>TRBV9|.|TRBD2|TRBJ2-7
CASSHGLAGGSSYEQYF
TGTGCCAGCAGCCACGGACTAGCGGGGGGCAGCTCCTACGAGCAGTACTTC
>TRBV19|.|TRBD2|TRBJ2-3
CASSIFGGRWTDTQYF
TGTGCCAGTAGTATCTTTGGCGGGAGGTGGACAGATACGCAGTATTTT